This paragraph covers one TCR beta chain sequence. The antigen remains undetermined. Germline lookup yields CDR1 SGDLS and CDR2 YYNGEE. The CDR3 consists of 14 residues. V lost 3 bases to trimming and J lost 3 bases; unmatched junction nucleotides: 1. Assay used: immunoSEQ multiplex PCR; TCRdb lists only in-frame clones, some missing. The sample records over 100,000 clones, approximately 92% being singletons. This sample was taken from a study of CD4+ T cells in melanoma. Study-wide results and limits: A reported correlation linked neoantigen-specific CD4+ T cells to CD8+, macrophage and B cell function.

The sample was peripheral blood. The V gene is TRBV9, the J gene TRBJ2-2, with 8 bases lining up with TRBD2. The receptor was derived from a human donor with melanoma. The CDR3 nucleotides read TGTGCCAGCAGCGCGGGGGGGCACACCGGGGAGCTGTTTTTT. As protein: CASSAGGHTGELFF.